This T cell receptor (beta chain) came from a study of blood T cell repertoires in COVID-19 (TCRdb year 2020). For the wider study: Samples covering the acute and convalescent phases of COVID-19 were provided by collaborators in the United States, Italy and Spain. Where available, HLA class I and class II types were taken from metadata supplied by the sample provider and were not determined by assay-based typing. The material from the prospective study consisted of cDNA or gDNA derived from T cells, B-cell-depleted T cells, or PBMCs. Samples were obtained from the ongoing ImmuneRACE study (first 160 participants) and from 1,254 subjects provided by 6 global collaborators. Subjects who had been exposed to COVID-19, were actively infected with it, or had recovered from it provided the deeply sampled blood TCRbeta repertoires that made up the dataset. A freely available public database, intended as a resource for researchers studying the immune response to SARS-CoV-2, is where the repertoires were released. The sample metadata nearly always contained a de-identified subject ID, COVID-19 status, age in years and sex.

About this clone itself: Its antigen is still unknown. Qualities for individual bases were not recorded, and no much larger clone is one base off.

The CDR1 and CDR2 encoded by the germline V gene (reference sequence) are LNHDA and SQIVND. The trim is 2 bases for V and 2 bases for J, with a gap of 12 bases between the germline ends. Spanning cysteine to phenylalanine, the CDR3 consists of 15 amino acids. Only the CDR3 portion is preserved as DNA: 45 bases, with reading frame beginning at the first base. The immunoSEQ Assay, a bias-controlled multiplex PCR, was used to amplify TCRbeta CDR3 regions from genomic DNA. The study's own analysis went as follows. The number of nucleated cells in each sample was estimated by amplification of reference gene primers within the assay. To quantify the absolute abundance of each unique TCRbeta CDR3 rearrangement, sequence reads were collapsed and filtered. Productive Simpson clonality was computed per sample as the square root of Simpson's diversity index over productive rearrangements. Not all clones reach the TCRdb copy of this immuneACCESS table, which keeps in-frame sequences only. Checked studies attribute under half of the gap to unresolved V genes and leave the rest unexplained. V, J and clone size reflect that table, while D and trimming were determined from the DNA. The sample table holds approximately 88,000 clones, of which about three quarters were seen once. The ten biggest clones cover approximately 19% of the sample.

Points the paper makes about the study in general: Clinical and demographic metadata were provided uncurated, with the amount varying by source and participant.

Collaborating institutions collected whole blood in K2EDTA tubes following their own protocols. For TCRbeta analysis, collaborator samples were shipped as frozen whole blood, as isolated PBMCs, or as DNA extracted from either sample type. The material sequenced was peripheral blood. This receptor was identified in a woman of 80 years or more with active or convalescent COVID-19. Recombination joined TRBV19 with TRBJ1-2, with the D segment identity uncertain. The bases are TGTGCCAGTAGTATATTCGACGGACTAAACTATGGCTACACCTTC. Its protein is CASSIFDGLNYGYTF.